One sample yielded the 7 T cell receptor beta chains listed below, sequenced in a study of T cells in Graves' hyperthyroidism and ophthalmopathy. RNA transcripts gave rise to amplified TCR beta CDR3 regions. The study used the HTBI primer set for a first-round RT-PCR of the TCR CDR3. TCRdb itself ran the multiplex PCR reads through MiXCR, one entry per CDR3 protein. The sample lists roughly 170,000 distinct CDR3 sequences; approximately 15% were seen once. Sequencing was performed on blood. The source of these receptors is a woman aged 50 to 65 with Graves' hyperthyroidism.

Many counts were recorded for this clonotype. The chain joins TRBV7-2 to TRBJ2-1; 8 bases align to TRBD2. V trimming: 4 bases; J trimming: 6 bases; junction bases outside the gene matches: 11. The CDR3 is 16 amino acids. CDR1 and CDR2 (germline): SGHTA, FQGNSA. For the CDR3, the DNA is TGTGCCAGCAGCTCTAAATCGGGGGGGGTCCTCAATGAGCAGTTCTTC. Its protein is CASSSKSGGVLNEQFF.

This chain uses TRBV2 with TRBJ2-1; 12 bases agree with TRBD2. CDR1 and CDR2 (germline): SNHLY, FYNNEI. The CDR3 has 16 residues. J lost 12 bases, V lost 2 bases, and 11 bases had no gene match. The CDR3, as DNA: TGTGCCAGCAGTGAATCCCTAGCGGGAGGGTACCCGACGCAGTTCTTC. Translated: CASSESLAGGYPTQFF.

This clonotype was recorded many times. The chain carries TRBV10-2 and TRBJ1-3; 7 positions match TRBD1. The junction had 2 bases not matched to a gene; V was cut back by 1 base and J by 2 bases. Germline V CDR1 and CDR2: WSHSY, SAAADI. This CDR3 contains 15 residues. The CDR3 bases are TGCGCCAGCAGTGAGTGGGGGACAGCTGGAAACACCATATATTTT. Encoded protein: CASSEWGTAGNTIYF.

This chain uses TRBV5-1 with TRBJ2-1; 12 bases map to TRBD2. Germline lookup yields CDR1 SGHRS and CDR2 YFSETQ. This CDR3 region has 14 residues. V dropped 4 bases and J dropped 7; count of bases not matched to a gene: 3. CDR3 region: CASSIGLAGNEQFF. DNA for the CDR3: TGCGCCAGCAGCATCGGACTAGCGGGAAATGAGCAGTTCTTC.

This clonotype was counted at least ten times. V and J are TRBV12-3 or TRBV12-4 and TRBJ1-4; 9 bases agree with TRBD1. This CDR3 contains 15 residues. The V and J ends lost 6 bases and 5 bases, in that order; junction bases with no gene match: 7. CDR3 protein: CASSGAGTGNEKLFF. Written as DNA, the CDR3 is TGTGCCAGCAGCGGAGCCGGGACAGGGAATGAAAAACTGTTTTTT.

This clonotype was counted many times. CDR3 coding DNA: TGTGCCACCCGAGACGGACGCCGGAACACTGAAGCTTTCTTT. This codes for CATRDGRRNTEAFF. The chain couples TRBV10-3 to TRBJ1-1; D is ambiguous. CDR1 is ENHRY, CDR2 SYGVKD, per germline. There are 14 residues in the CDR3. Between the trimmed V and J ends, which lost 10 bases and 1 base, there was a span of 16 bases.

Ten or more counts support this clonotype. This sequence joins TRBV2 and TRBJ1-2; D gene ambiguous. This CDR3 has 14 amino acids. Germline lookup yields CDR1 SNHLY and CDR2 FYNNEI. Trimming left V 7 bases short and J 6 bases short, with 18 bases between. The CDR3 protein is CASTLRTENNGYTF. CDR3 nucleotide sequence: TGTGCCAGCACCTTGAGGACCGAAAACAATGGCTACACCTTC.